The 22 T cell receptor beta chains in this list originate from one sample, sequenced in a study of cytomegalovirus exposure and HLA in healthy donors. PCR was performed using 60 Vbeta and 13 Jbeta primers. Generated by immunoSEQ multiplex PCR, the TCRdb table keeps only in-frame clones and is missing some. The table shows some 130,000 clones, with 65% to 90% occurring only once. Material for sequencing was PBMCs. These receptors were taken from a girl aged 2-10 years in good health and CMV-seronegative.

This clone was recorded only once. CDR3 amino acids: CASSRGTSGPYQIPYEQYF. The CDR3 coding sequence is TGTGCCAGCAGCCGGGGGACTAGCGGGCCCTACCAGATACCTTACGAGCAGTACTTC. V usage is TRBV4-2 and J usage is TRBJ2-7, with 12 bases fitting TRBD2. V trimming: 4 bases; J trimming: 4 bases; junction bases outside the gene matches: 17. The CDR3 runs 19 residues. Per germline, CDR1 LGHNA and CDR2 YNFKEQ.

J is TRBJ2-1 and V is TRBV5-4; 7 bases fit TRBD2. V trimming: 2 bases; J trimming: 5 bases; junction bases outside the gene matches: 7. The germline V gene encodes CDR1 SGHNT and CDR2 YYREEE (reference sequence). The CDR3 runs 15 residues. The CDR3 is CASSLGAGVDNEQFF. The CDR3 coding sequence is TGTGCCAGCAGCTTAGGGGCGGGAGTGGACAATGAGCAGTTCTTC. Full variable domain (remainder filled in from reference TRBV5-4 and TRBJ2-1): ETGVTQSPTHLIKTRGQQVTLRCSSQSGHNTVSWYQQALGQGPQFIFQYYREEENGRGNFPPRFSGLQFPNYSSELNVNALELDDSALYLCASSLGAGVDNEQFFGPGTRLTVL.

The chain combines TRBV5-6 with TRBJ1-1, with TRBD1 identical over 10 bases. The V gene end was trimmed by 2 bases and the J gene end by 7 bases; junction bases not matched to a gene: 11. The germline gives CDR1 SGHDT, CDR2 YYEEEE. The CDR3 runs 16 residues. The CDR3 reads CASSFRRDRGVHEAFF. CDR3 in DNA: TGTGCCAGCAGCTTTAGACGGGACAGGGGTGTTCATGAAGCTTTCTTT.

The chain is built from TRBV6-4 and TRBJ2-3, with TRBD2 identical over 7 bases. The CDR3 has 16 amino acids. Germline loops: CDR1 MRHNA, CDR2 SNTAGT. V shed 2 bases and J 1 base; nucleotides not matched to a gene: 6. The CDR3 region is CASSDVGGGGTDTQYF. CDR3 sequence (DNA): TGTGCCAGCAGTGACGTCGGCGGGGGAGGCACAGATACGCAGTATTTT.

V is TRBV19 and J is TRBJ1-4; tentative D call: TRBD1 (6 bases). The CDR3 covers 13 residues. V lost 8 bases to trimming and J lost 4 bases, with 11 bases between them. Germline lookup yields CDR1 LNHDA and CDR2 SQIVND (reference sequence). This chain's CDR3 is CASGGHVNEKLFF. The CDR3 DNA is TGTGCCAGTGGGGGACACGTTAATGAAAAACTGTTTTTT.

This chain joins TRBV29-1 and TRBJ2-1; TRBD2 matches 13 bases. Germline trimming cut 6 bases from V and 7 bases from J; bases unmatched to any gene: 9. Germline CDR1 SQVTM, CDR2 ANQGSEA. The CDR3 length is 15 residues. CDR3 coding DNA: TGCAGCGTGCCCTGGACTAGCGGGAGTCTTAATGAGCAGTTCTTC. Its translation is CSVPWTSGSLNEQFF.

The chain is built from TRBV30 and TRBJ1-6, with 10 nucleotides matching TRBD1. CDR3 length equals 18 residues. The V and J ends lost 4 bases and 7 bases, in that order; junction bases with no gene match: 16. Germline V CDR1 and CDR2: GTSNPN, SVGIG (reference sequence). The CDR3 reads CAWKPRDRGWIRNSPLHF. DNA for the CDR3: TGTGCCTGGAAGCCCCGGGACAGGGGTTGGATTAGGAATTCACCCCTCCACTTT.

V and J are TRBV4-2 and TRBJ2-7, with D possibly being TRBD2 (5 bases). CDR3 size: 18 residues. Looked up from germline, CDR1 is LGHNA and CDR2 is YNFKEQ. V lost 8 bases and J 1 base, leaving 27 bases between the germline ends. The CDR3 nucleotides are TGTGCCAGCGGAGAGGGTTTGGTAGCGAAAGCAAGGTCCTACGAGCAGTACTTC. As protein: CASGEGLVAKARSYEQYF.

This chain links TRBV14 with TRBJ1-2, with D possibly matching TRBD1 (6 bases). The germline V and J ends were trimmed by 3 bases and 8 bases, with 13 bases remaining between them. Germline assignment: CDR1 SGHDN and CDR2 FVKESK. This CDR3 is 13 amino acids long. In nucleotides, the CDR3 is TGTGCCAGCAGCCAGCTTACAGGGAGCGGCTACACCTTC. It codes for CASSQLTGSGYTF. The entire variable domain, with the rest obtained from reference TRBV14 and TRBJ1-2, is as follows: EAGVTQFPSHSVIEKGQTVTLRCDPISGHDNLYWYRRVMGKEIKFLLHFVKESKQDESGMPNNRFLAERTGGTYSTLKVQPAELEDSGVYFCASSQLTGSGYTFGSGTRLTVV.

This chain links TRBV6-1 with TRBJ1-5, with 7 bases that match TRBD1. The CDR3 loop spans 15 amino acids. CDR1 is MNHNS and CDR2 is SASEGT in the germline V gene. The trim removed 7 bases at V and 7 bases at J, leaving 13 bases unmatched. This chain's CDR3 is CASNPGVTGIQPQHF. In DNA form, the CDR3 reads TGTGCCAGCAACCCAGGGGTGACAGGGATCCAGCCCCAGCATTTT.

The chain has TRBV25-1 and TRBJ2-3; D gene ambiguous. Germline V gene data show CDR1 as MGHDK and CDR2 as SYGVNS. The V and J ends lost 2 bases and 6 bases respectively, with 6 bases between them. The CDR3 loop spans 12 amino acids. Here the CDR3 reads CASSERLDTQYF. In nucleotides, the CDR3 is TGTGCCAGCAGTGAACGTCTGGATACGCAGTATTTT.

J is TRBJ2-5 and V is TRBV13; D may be TRBD2 (6 bases). Germline V gene data show CDR1 as PRHDT and CDR2 as FYEKMQ (reference sequence). Deletions cut 5 bases from V and 1 base from J, with 11 bases between. CDR3 length: 14 residues. CDR3: CASSAAGTQETQYF. CDR3 bases: TGTGCCAGCAGCGCCGCGGGGACCCAAGAGACCCAGTACTTC.

The chain couples TRBV7-3 to TRBJ2-2, with a tentative D call TRBD2 (6 bases). The germline V gene has CDR1 SGHTA and CDR2 FQGTGA. The CDR3 loop spans 13 amino acids. The ends were cut back, 5 bases at V and 4 bases at J, with 8 bases in the middle. CDR3 DNA sequence: TGTGCCAGCAGCCGGGAGATCACCGGGGAGCTGTTTTTT. Translated, it gives CASSREITGELFF.

Only a few counts were recorded for this clone. V gene TRBV7-9 combines with J gene TRBJ2-5; 9 bases fit TRBD2. Germline lookup yields CDR1 SEHNR and CDR2 FQNEAQ (reference sequence). With 6 bases clipped from V and 2 bases from J, the junction kept 16 bases outside the gene matches. The CDR3 is 18 amino acids. CDR3: CASSARVRLAGIQETQYF. The CDR3 DNA is TGTGCCAGCAGTGCAAGGGTGAGGCTAGCGGGAATACAAGAGACCCAGTACTTC.

This chain links TRBV4-2 with TRBJ2-7, with TRBD2 matching 11 bases. Losses at the gene ends were 0 bases for V and 3 bases for J; bases not matched to a gene: 4. Looked up from germline, CDR1 is LGHNA and CDR2 is YNFKEQ. The CDR3 extends over 16 amino acids. The CDR3 nucleotides are TGTGCCAGCAGCCAAGAACGACTAGCGGGAAACTACGAGCAGTACTTC. Protein: CASSQERLAGNYEQYF.

The chain carries TRBV30 and TRBJ2-3, with D possibly matching TRBD1 (5 bases). Germline-derived CDR1 and CDR2 are GTSNPN and SVGIG (reference sequence). The CDR3 contains 14 residues. V was trimmed by 0 bases and J by 3 bases, leaving 10 bases between them. The CDR3 reads CAWSVLSGTDTQYF. The CDR3 nucleotides read TGTGCCTGGAGTGTACTTTCAGGGACAGATACGCAGTATTTT.

The CDR3, as DNA: TGTGCCAGTAGTTCCGGGAACACTGAAGCTTTCTTT. Protein: CASSSGNTEAFF. The chain uses TRBV19 and TRBJ1-1; D gene ambiguous. The V and J ends lost 5 bases and 1 base respectively, with 5 bases between them. Germline values: CDR1 LNHDA, CDR2 SQIVND (reference sequence). This CDR3 contains 12 residues.

This sequence joins TRBV27 and TRBJ2-7; D might be TRBD1 (6 bases). In germline, CDR1 is MNHEY, CDR2 SMNVEV (reference sequence). CDR3 length: 16 amino acids. Trimming left V 2 bases short and J 2 bases short, with 16 bases between. The CDR3 protein is CASSLSGQRNAYEQYF. In nucleotides, the CDR3 is TGTGCCAGCAGTTTAAGCGGACAGAGAAATGCCTACGAGCAGTACTTC.

This chain links TRBV5-6 with TRBJ2-3; TRBD2 matches at 7 bases. Germline V lookup: CDR1 SGHDT, CDR2 YYEEEE. V lost 1 base, J lost 2 bases, and 7 bases stayed unmatched. The CDR3 consists of 16 residues. CDR3 nucleotides: TGTGCCAGCAGCTTGAGGGCTAGCGGCCACACAGATACGCAGTATTTT. Translation: CASSLRASGHTDTQYF.

The CDR3: CASSRGGLAAKSSYEQYF. The CDR3, as DNA: TGTGCCAGCAGCCGAGGGGGACTAGCGGCCAAATCCTCCTACGAGCAGTACTTC. The chain couples TRBV2 to TRBJ2-7, with 11 bases aligning to TRBD2. This CDR3 is 18 amino acids long. Trimming removed 6 bases from V and 0 bases from J; junction bases left unmatched: 13. Germline V lookup: CDR1 SNHLY, CDR2 FYNNEI. Together with reference TRBV2 and TRBJ2-7, the CDR3 gives the full variable domain: EPEVTQTPSHQVTQMGQEVILRCVPISNHLYFYWYRQILGQKVEFLVSFYNNEISEKSEIFDDQFSVERPDGSNFTLKIRSTKLEDSAMYFCASSRGGLAAKSSYEQYFGPGTRLTVT.

This clone was detected a few times. This chain uses TRBV19 with TRBJ1-6, with D possibly matching TRBD1 (6 bases). Germline assignment: CDR1 LNHDA and CDR2 SQIVND (reference sequence). This CDR3 is built from 16 residues. Deletions cut 4 bases from V and 7 bases from J, with 17 bases between. DNA for the CDR3: TGTGCCAGTAGTAACCGAAGACAGGCCCGAAATTCACCCCTCCACTTT. Its translation: CASSNRRQARNSPLHF.

The chain uses TRBV4-1 and TRBJ2-7, with D tentatively TRBD1 (5 bases). This CDR3 has 16 residues. Germline V lookup: CDR1 MGHRA, CDR2 YSYEKL. Trimming stripped 0 bases from V and 5 bases from J, with 17 bases between. The CDR3 here is CASSQDFSGDSDEQYF. CDR3 in DNA: TGCGCCAGCAGCCAAGATTTTTCTGGCGACAGCGACGAGCAGTACTTC.